What follows is one T cell receptor (beta chain) and its context. V lost 5 bases and J 8 bases, leaving 10 bases between the germline ends. CDR1 is LNHNV, CDR2 YYDKDF, per germline (reference sequence). The CDR3 has 12 residues. This specimen belongs to a study of PD-L1 blockade in urothelial cancer. Background on the study: Patients took up atezolizumab in 2014 at 1,200 mg intravenously every 3 weeks. Blood samples contained a median 141,255 T cells.

The method was immunoSEQ multiplex PCR; TCRdb's version includes in-frame clones alone and lacks a portion of them. The data hold 20,000 to 30,000 clones, with almost 85% observed a single time. This chain joins TRBV15 and TRBJ1-3; D might be TRBD1 (5 bases). Material: PBMCs, obtained around atezolizumab (anti-PD-L1) treatment. The TCR originated in a man between 65 and 85 years old with urothelial cancer. For the CDR3, the DNA is TGTGCCACCAGCCAAACCAGGGACACCATATATTTT. It yields the protein CATSQTRDTIYF.